Below, 25 T cell receptor beta chains from the same sample are listed, as sequenced in a study of CD8 T cells in ankylosing spondylitis. One entry per CDR3 protein, called by TCRdb with MiXCR from the 5' RACE reads. The sample contains 200,000 to 250,000 distinct CDR3 sequences, about 10% of which appear only once. Sequenced sample: blood, either unsorted or a sorted T cell fraction (not recorded which). The receptor set was obtained from a male donor with ankylosing spondylitis or in good health (not recorded which).

There are many counts of this clonotype. The chain couples TRBV27 to TRBJ1-5; D unclear. Germline V gene sequence: CDR1 MNHEY, CDR2 SMNVEV (reference sequence). The CDR3 has 16 residues. Trimming pared 0 bases from V and 5 bases from J, leaving 14 bases between. The CDR3 nucleotides read TGTGCCAGCAGTTTATCGGGCGAGTCAGTAGATCAGCCCCAGCATTTT. As protein: CASSLSGESVDQPQHF.

This clonotype was observed many times. The rearrangement uses TRBV7-2 and TRBJ2-7, with D perhaps matching TRBD1 (6 bases). The CDR3 covers 14 residues. Germline-derived CDR1 and CDR2 are SGHTA and FQGNSA. V was clipped by 3 bases and J by 4 bases, with 13 bases between them. The CDR3 sequence is CASSFTQGPYEQYF. The CDR3 bases are TGTGCCAGCAGCTTTACCCAGGGGCCTTACGAGCAGTACTTC.

V usage is TRBV2 and J usage is TRBJ2-1; 11 nucleotides match TRBD2. V gave up 6 bases and J gave up 6 bases; unmatched junction bases: 10. Germline V lookup: CDR1 SNHLY, CDR2 FYNNEI. The CDR3 consists of 16 residues. CDR3 DNA: TGTGCCAGCAGCTACACTAGCGGGGGTGCCTTCAATGAGCAGTTCTTC. It specifies CASSYTSGGAFNEQFF.

This clonotype was counted at least ten times. The chain joins TRBV6-2 or TRBV6-3 to TRBJ2-3, with a tentative D call TRBD2 (6 bases). This CDR3 contains 12 residues. Germline lookup yields CDR1 MNHEY and CDR2 SVGEGT. V lost 5 bases, J lost 4 bases, and 7 bases lay in between. CDR3 amino acids: CASSRRADTQYF. In nucleotides, the CDR3 is TGTGCCAGCAGTCGGAGGGCAGATACGCAGTATTTT.

This clonotype was detected only a few times. The J gene is TRBJ2-5, the V gene TRBV18; D might be TRBD1 or TRBD2, each matching 5 bases. Trimming stripped 2 bases from V and 5 bases from J, with 12 bases between. Looked up from germline, CDR1 is KGHSH and CDR2 is LQKENI. The CDR3 has 14 amino acids. The CDR3 sequence: CASSPIPGRETQYF. The CDR3 DNA reads TGTGCCAGCTCACCAATCCCGGGGCGTGAGACCCAGTACTTC. Full variable domain (remainder filled in from reference TRBV18 and TRBJ2-5): NAGVMQNPRHLVRRRGQEARLRCSPMKGHSHVYWYRQLPEEGLKFMVYLQKENIIDESGMPKERFSAEFPKEGPSILRIQQVVRGDSAAYFCASSPIPGRETQYFGPGTRLLVL.

The rearrangement uses TRBV10-2 and TRBJ1-1, with D perhaps matching TRBD1 (6 bases). CDR1 is WSHSY, CDR2 SAAADI, per germline. V dropped 6 bases and J dropped 0 bases, with 17 bases sitting between them. The CDR3 sequence is 16 residues long. The CDR3, as DNA: TGCGCCAGCAGCACCCCTCCGGGACATGTGAACACTGAAGCTTTCTTT. Translated, it gives CASSTPPGHVNTEAFF.

This clonotype was found many times. V and J are TRBV20-1 and TRBJ1-5; no firm D call. CDR1 DFQATT and CDR2 SNEGSKA come from the germline V gene (reference sequence). CDR3 length: 15 residues. V was clipped by 4 bases and J by 3 bases, with 16 bases between them. CDR3: CSATHRPDDNQPQHF. CDR3 nucleotides: TGCAGTGCTACCCACCGACCTGACGACAATCAGCCCCAGCATTTT.

This clonotype was seen repeatedly, ten times or more. The V and J genes are TRBV2 and TRBJ2-1, with 7 bases fitting TRBD2. CDR3 size: 16 residues. Germline-derived CDR1 and CDR2 are SNHLY and FYNNEI. With V trimmed by 7 bases and J by 0 bases, 9 bases remained unmatched. The CDR3: CASILEGGSSYNEQFF. In DNA, the CDR3 is TGTGCCAGCATCCTAGAGGGCGGGAGCTCCTACAATGAGCAGTTCTTC.

This clonotype was counted between two and nine times. The CDR3 region is CAWSRGTGNYEQYF. CDR3 DNA sequence: TGTGCCTGGAGTCGAGGGACAGGGAACTACGAGCAGTACTTC. The chain has TRBV30 and TRBJ2-7, with 9 bases fitting TRBD1. Germline V gene lookup returns CDR1 GTSNPN and CDR2 SVGIG (reference sequence). The V segment lost 2 bases and the J segment 3 bases; nucleotides outside the gene matches: 5. The length of the CDR3 is 14 residues.

This clonotype was seen ten or more times. This chain links TRBV20-1 with TRBJ2-1, with no clear D. Germline CDR1 DFQATT, CDR2 SNEGSKA (reference sequence). The V end lost 6 bases, the J end lost 8 bases, and 14 bases lay between the germline ends. The CDR3 spans 12 residues. CDR3 sequence: CSAETPGDEQFF. CDR3 nucleotide sequence: TGCAGTGCGGAGACCCCTGGGGATGAGCAGTTCTTC.

This clonotype has a single count. CDR3 sequence (DNA): TGCAGTGCTCAGCGACAGGGTTCTGAAAAACTGTTTTTT. This encodes CSAQRQGSEKLFF. The chain has TRBV20-1 and TRBJ1-4; 7 bases agree with TRBD1. Germline assignment: CDR1 DFQATT and CDR2 SNEGSKA (reference sequence). The CDR3 covers 13 residues. The ends lost 5 bases at V and 7 bases at J; junction bases unmatched: 7.

This clonotype was recorded many times. The rearrangement joins TRBV20-1 to TRBJ1-3; D not certain. Germline CDR1 and CDR2: DFQATT and SNEGSKA (reference sequence). The V and J ends lost 7 bases and 1 base respectively, with 14 bases between them. The CDR3 spans 14 residues. CDR3 sequence reads: CSVRTDRSGNTIYF. The CDR3 DNA reads as TGCAGTGTCCGGACGGACCGTTCTGGAAACACCATATATTTT.

This clonotype was picked up a small number of times. The DNA for the CDR3 is TGTGCCAGCAGCCAAGGGTCCGGGGGACTGCCATACGAGCAGTACTTC. This codes for CASSQGSGGLPYEQYF. The V gene is TRBV4-2, the J gene TRBJ2-7, with a weak D call TRBD2 (6 bases). Germline lookup yields CDR1 LGHNA and CDR2 YNFKEQ. CDR3 length: 16 residues. Trimming stripped 1 base from V and 4 bases from J, with 17 bases between.

This clonotype was counted at least ten times. The chain joins TRBV7-8 to TRBJ1-1, with D possibly TRBD1 on 5 matching bases. Trimming removed 0 bases from V and 7 bases from J, with 15 bases in between. Germline V gene data show CDR1 as SGHVS and CDR2 as FQNEAQ. This CDR3 region has 15 residues. CDR3 region: CASSLARRVGGEAFF. DNA of the CDR3: TGTGCCAGCAGCTTAGCGCGCAGGGTAGGCGGTGAAGCTTTCTTT.

This clonotype appeared many times. The chain is built from TRBV25-1 and TRBJ2-2; tentatively, D is TRBD1 or TRBD2 (5 bases each). Germline V gives CDR1 MGHDK, CDR2 SYGVNS. This CDR3 contains 15 residues. Trimming left V 6 bases short and J 2 bases short, with 13 bases between. The CDR3 sequence is CASSQPGTNTGELFF. The CDR3, as DNA: TGTGCCAGCAGCCAGCCGGGGACCAACACCGGGGAGCTGTTTTTT.

The chain carries TRBV30 and TRBJ2-3; D remains ambiguous. The CDR3 length is 12 residues. CDR1 is GTSNPN and CDR2 is SVGIG in the germline V gene (reference sequence). V dropped 0 bases and J dropped 5 bases, with 6 bases sitting between them. This CDR3 is CAWSVSGDTQYF. Here the CDR3 DNA reads TGTGCCTGGAGTGTGTCCGGAGATACGCAGTATTTT.

This clonotype was observed many times. The V gene is TRBV29-1, the J gene TRBJ1-3, with TRBD1 matching over 7 bases. CDR1 and CDR2 (germline): SQVTM, ANQGSEA. The V and J ends lost 7 bases and 1 base, in that order; junction bases with no gene match: 7. The CDR3 is 14 residues long. CDR3 in DNA: TGCAGCGGTATAGGGGGCTTTTCTGGAAACACCATATATTTT. Its protein product is CSGIGGFSGNTIYF. The whole variable domain, remainder taken from reference TRBV29-1 and TRBJ1-3, is SAVISQKPSRDICQRGTSLTIQCQVDSQVTMMFWYRQQPGQSLTLIATANQGSEATYESGFVIDKFPISRPNLTFSTLTVSNMSPEDSSIYLCSGIGGFSGNTIYFGEGSWLTVV.

This clonotype was seen more than once but under ten times. The chain recombines TRBV5-1 with TRBJ2-5, with 7 bases aligning to TRBD1. The CDR3 is made up of 15 amino acids. CDR1 SGHRS and CDR2 YFSETQ come from the germline V gene. After removal of 2 bases from V and 1 base from J, the junction contained 5 bases not matched to a gene. DNA of the CDR3: TGCGCCAGCAGCTTACCCAGGGACAGCCAAGAGACCCAGTACTTC. Its translation is CASSLPRDSQETQYF. The variable domain in full, completed from reference TRBV5-1 and TRBJ2-5, reads KAGVTQTPRYLIKTRGQQVTLSCSPISGHRSVSWYQQTPGQGLQFLFEYFSETQRNKGNFPGRFSGRQFSNSRSEMNVSTLELGDSALYLCASSLPRDSQETQYFGPGTRLLVL.

This clonotype was observed at least ten times. This chain joins TRBV11-3 and TRBJ1-4; no definite D call. CDR3 size: 15 residues. With 8 bases removed from V and 0 bases from J, the gap between germline ends came to 13 bases. The V gene's germline CDR1 is SGHNT and CDR2 YENEEA. The chain's CDR3 is CASAPGRTTNEKLFF. The CDR3 nucleotides are TGTGCCAGCGCCCCGGGCCGGACAACTAATGAAAAACTGTTTTTT.

The table lists this clonotype with many counts. The gene calls are TRBV6-2 or TRBV6-3 and TRBJ1-2, with TRBD1 identical over 8 bases. From germline, CDR1 is MNHEY and CDR2 SVGEGT. V shed 4 bases and J 3 bases; nucleotides not matched to a gene: 4. The CDR3 is made up of 14 amino acids. CDR3 protein: CASSWTGTDYGYTF. CDR3 DNA: TGTGCCAGCAGTTGGACAGGGACGGACTATGGCTACACCTTC.

There are many counts of this clonotype. The V gene is TRBV4-2, the J gene TRBJ2-1; no clear D. Looked up from germline, CDR1 is LGHNA and CDR2 is YNFKEQ. CDR3 length equals 15 residues. V was cut by 0 bases and J by 8 bases, with 14 bases left in between. This CDR3 reads CASSQDYRTWDEQFF. CDR3 bases: TGTGCCAGCAGCCAAGATTATAGGACGTGGGATGAGCAGTTCTTC.

This clonotype came up many times. This chain links TRBV20-1 with TRBJ2-1, with a weak D call TRBD1 (8 bases). V was clipped by 5 bases and J by 5 bases, with 28 bases between them. This CDR3 comprises 18 residues. Looked up from germline, CDR1 is DFQATT and CDR2 is SNEGSKA (reference sequence). In DNA form, the CDR3 reads TGCAGTGCTCCGGGAAGCCTCGACAGGGGAGGGTGGGACAATGAGCAGTTCTTC. This sequence encodes CSAPGSLDRGGWDNEQFF.

The table lists this clonotype with many counts. The chain carries TRBV3-1 and TRBJ2-3; TRBD1 matches at 10 bases. Germline lookup yields CDR1 LGHDT and CDR2 YNNKEL (reference sequence). With 6 bases clipped from V and 0 bases from J, the junction kept 12 bases outside the gene matches. The CDR3 is 18 amino acids. Here the CDR3 DNA reads TGTGCCAGCAGTCCCGGGACAGGGGTAGGTCCTAGCACAGATACGCAGTATTTT. This encodes CASSPGTGVGPSTDTQYF.

Many counts were recorded for this clonotype. The chain combines TRBV7-2 with TRBJ1-1; 10 nucleotides agree with TRBD1. The CDR3 runs 15 residues. V shed 7 bases and J 3 bases; nucleotides not matched to a gene: 8. In germline, CDR1 is SGHTA, CDR2 FQGNSA. The DNA of the CDR3 is TGTGCCAGCACCAGTGACAGGGGGCAGGACACTGAAGCTTTCTTT. Protein product: CASTSDRGQDTEAFF.

This clonotype occurred many times. V is TRBV29-1 and J is TRBJ1-1, with D maybe TRBD1 (6 bases). Per the germline V gene, CDR1 is SQVTM and CDR2 is ANQGSEA. V lost 3 bases and J lost 4, with 18 bases in between. The CDR3 is 15 amino acids. This CDR3 is CSVEGDPQGGTEAFF. The CDR3 DNA reads as TGCAGCGTTGAGGGGGACCCCCAAGGGGGCACTGAAGCTTTCTTT.